A single sample gave rise to the 27 T cell receptor beta chains below, sequenced in a study of shared T cell receptors in the human thymus. TCRdb keeps only in-frame clones here, not all; method: immunoSEQ multiplex PCR. The sample has roughly 560,000 clones; around 82% are singletons. The same data also went into a second study, on human thymus T cells.

Sequencing was performed on thymocytes. These receptors came from a boy younger than two with a congenital heart defect.

The genes are TRBV15 and TRBJ1-2, with D uncertain. Germline assignment: CDR1 LNHNV and CDR2 YYDKDF (reference sequence). The V end lost 0 bases, the J end lost 4 bases, and 6 bases lay between the germline ends. This CDR3 has 13 amino acids. The DNA for the CDR3 is TGTGCCACCAGCAGAGACGAGGCCTATGGCTACACCTTC. It is translated as CATSRDEAYGYTF.

The V and J genes are TRBV27 and TRBJ2-7; 9 positions match TRBD1. The length of the CDR3 is 15 residues. Trimming cost V 8 bases and J 6 bases; bases outside gene matches: 14. The V gene's germline CDR1 is MNHEY and CDR2 SMNVEV (reference sequence). Written as DNA, the CDR3 is TGTGCCAGCGGCCGGGTGACAGGGGGACCAGGCGAGCAGTACTTC. As protein: CASGRVTGGPGEQYF.

This rearrangement joins TRBV27 to TRBJ2-2; D is ambiguous. The germline V and J ends were trimmed by 6 bases and 7 bases, with 21 bases remaining between them. Germline CDR1 is MNHEY and CDR2 is SMNVEV (reference sequence). CDR3 length equals 16 residues. The CDR3 bases are TGTGCCAGCAGCTATACTATCCCCCGTCTCGGCGGGGAGCTGTTTTTT. It is translated as CASSYTIPRLGGELFF.

The chain employs TRBV5-8 and TRBJ1-2, with 8 bases aligning to TRBD1. V lost 1 base to trimming and J lost 0 bases; unmatched junction nucleotides: 8. This CDR3 has 17 residues. Germline loops: CDR1 SGHTS, CDR2 YDEGEE. CDR3 sequence (DNA): TGTGCCAGCAGCTTGCGACAGGGGATGGTGGCTAACTATGGCTACACCTTC. It encodes CASSLRQGMVANYGYTF.

This chain uses TRBV4-3 with TRBJ2-7; TRBD2 might be the D (7 bases). The CDR3 runs to 15 residues. CDR1 and CDR2 (germline): LGHNA, YSLEER. The V gene lost 0 bases and the J gene lost 3 bases, with 12 bases spanning the gap. Here the CDR3 reads CASSQETGTNYEQYF. The CDR3 DNA sequence: TGCGCCAGCAGCCAAGAAACAGGGACTAACTACGAGCAGTACTTC.

The chain couples TRBV21-1 to TRBJ1-1. TRBV21-1 is a pseudogene locus. This CDR3 comprises 17 residues. The CDR3 DNA sequence: TGTGCCAGCACCCCAAATAGGCGTCCGAGGCTTAACACTGAAGCTTTCTTT. Translated, it gives CASTPNRRPRLNTEAFF.

This clone has a handful of counts. V and J are TRBV10-3 and TRBJ1-4; no definite D call. CDR1 ENHRY and CDR2 SYGVKD come from the germline V gene. CDR3 length equals 14 residues. V lost 4 bases, J lost 4 bases, and 10 bases lay in between. The CDR3 loop reads CAISGSNSNEKLFF. CDR3 DNA sequence: TGTGCCATCAGTGGGTCCAATAGTAATGAAAAACTGTTTTTT.

This clone came up once. The chain carries TRBV28 and TRBJ2-1; the match to TRBD2 covers 9 bases. The CDR3 consists of 13 residues. From germline, CDR1 is MDHEN and CDR2 SYDVKM. Unmatched junction bases numbered 5, after V lost 5 bases and J lost 9 bases. DNA of the CDR3: TGTGCCAGCAGTCCGCTAGCGGGATCTGAGCAGTTCTTC. This encodes CASSPLAGSEQFF. Drawing the rest from reference TRBV28 and TRBJ2-1, the complete variable domain is DVKVTQSSRYLVKRTGEKVFLECVQDMDHENMFWYRQDPGLGLRLIYFSYDVKMKEKGDIPEGYSVSREKKERFSLILESASTNQTSMYLCASSPLAGSEQFFGPGTRLTVL.

This chain uses TRBV27 with TRBJ2-1; 7 bases map to TRBD2. Germline CDR1 is MNHEY and CDR2 is SMNVEV (reference sequence). CDR3 size: 15 residues. The V gene end was trimmed by 6 bases and the J gene end by 9 bases; junction bases not matched to a gene: 14. This CDR3 reads CASRSQGRAGSEQFF. The CDR3 DNA follows: TGTGCCAGCAGGTCCCAGGGTAGAGCGGGGAGTGAGCAGTTCTTC.

This rearrangement joins TRBV4-1 to TRBJ2-5, with TRBD2 matching 11 bases. Germline trimming cut 4 bases from V and 4 bases from J; bases unmatched to any gene: 8. CDR3 length: 16 amino acids. The germline CDR1 and CDR2 sequences are MGHRA and YSYEKL. CDR3 nucleotide sequence: TGCGCCAGCAGCCTCTCATTAGCGGGAGGGGGAGAGACCCAGTACTTC. It yields the protein CASSLSLAGGGETQYF.

This clone appeared a few times. This chain connects TRBV20-1 to TRBJ2-7; no clear D gene. The CDR3 sequence is 9 residues long. Germline CDR1 DFQATT, CDR2 SNEGSKA (reference sequence). In DNA form, the CDR3 reads TGCACCCGAGTCTACGAGCAGTACTTC. Protein sequence: CTRVYEQYF.

V usage is TRBV28 and J usage is TRBJ1-5, with a tentative D call TRBD1 (6 bases). Germline CDR1 MDHEN, CDR2 SYDVKM. V was shortened by 8 bases and J by 5 bases, with 19 bases between the two germline ends. This CDR3 is 15 amino acids long. The CDR3 bases are TGTGCCAGCCACTCAATCAGGGGTCCCTATCAGCCCCAGCATTTT. Its protein product is CASHSIRGPYQPQHF.

This clone was detected only once. The V call is TRBV9, the J call TRBJ2-5, with TRBD2 matching over 9 bases. J lost 5 bases, V lost 4 bases, and 12 bases had no gene match. The CDR3 runs to 16 residues. The germline CDR1 and CDR2 sequences are SGDLS and YYNGEE. The CDR3: CASSPRGAGGRETQYF. The CDR3 coding sequence is TGTGCCAGCAGCCCCCGGGGAGCGGGAGGACGGGAGACCCAGTACTTC.

This chain connects TRBV27 to TRBJ2-5; 10 nucleotides match TRBD1. Judging by the DNA end, TRBJ2-7 fits better; the J call may be wrong. Germline CDR1 and CDR2: MNHEY and SMNVEV (reference sequence). The CDR3 has 15 residues. CDR3 sequence reads: CASSQPGQGHYEQYF. The CDR3, as DNA: TGTGCCAGCAGCCAACCGGGACAGGGGCACTACGAGCAGTACTTC.

V gene TRBV19 combines with J gene TRBJ2-3, with 8 bases that match TRBD1. Germline trimming cut 6 bases from V and 0 bases from J; bases unmatched to any gene: 5. Germline V gives CDR1 LNHDA, CDR2 SQIVND (reference sequence). CDR3 length: 15 amino acids. CDR3: CASRNGQGSTDTQYF. DNA for the CDR3: TGTGCCAGTAGGAACGGACAGGGAAGCACAGATACGCAGTATTTT.

This clone was observed a few times. V gene TRBV15 combines with J gene TRBJ2-3; no clear D. The CDR3 loop spans 14 amino acids. The V gene lost 5 bases and the J gene lost 6 bases, with 15 bases spanning the gap. Germline CDR1 LNHNV, CDR2 YYDKDF (reference sequence). CDR3 in DNA: TGTGCCACCAGCCGACCTCAAGGAGCGGATACGCAGTATTTT. This encodes CATSRPQGADTQYF. Looking up the rest from reference TRBV15 and TRBJ2-3 gives the full variable domain: DAMVIQNPRYQVTQFGKPVTLSCSQTLNHNVMYWYQQKSSQAPKLLFHYYDKDFNNEADTPDNFQSRRPNTSFCFLDIRSPGLGDTAMYLCATSRPQGADTQYFGPGTRLTVL.

The V call is TRBV27, the J call TRBJ2-1; D may be TRBD2 (6 bases). The V and J ends lost 4 bases and 4 bases respectively, with 14 bases between them. This CDR3 has 15 amino acids. The V gene's germline CDR1 is MNHEY and CDR2 SMNVEV (reference sequence). As DNA, the CDR3 is TGTGCCAGCAGTTGCCGGGAGAGGGCATACAATGAGCAGTTCTTC. Translating gives CASSCRERAYNEQFF.

The chain joins TRBV29-1 to TRBJ2-1, with D possibly matching TRBD1 (6 bases). CDR1 is SQVTM, CDR2 ANQGSEA, per germline. There are 14 residues in the CDR3. V shed 8 bases and J shed 6 bases, with 20 bases lying between them. The CDR3 spells CSSSDRRRPNEQFF. CDR3 nucleotide sequence: TGCAGCTCTTCCGACAGGAGGCGGCCCAATGAGCAGTTCTTC.

The chain has TRBV5-4 and TRBJ2-3; 7 bases line up with TRBD1. This CDR3 region has 16 residues. The germline gives CDR1 SGHNT, CDR2 YYREEE (reference sequence). The J segment lost 6 bases and the V segment lost 0 bases, leaving 10 bases of the junction unmatched. CDR3 in DNA: TGTGCCAGCAGCTTGGCCTCGACAGGGCCTTGGGATACGCAGTATTTT. This translates into CASSLASTGPWDTQYF.

The CDR3 DNA sequence: TGTGCCTCCCAACCGGCTAGCGGGAGGTCTTCGTTGAATGAGCAGTTCTTC. It codes for CASQPASGRSSLNEQFF. The J gene is TRBJ2-1, the V gene TRBV9, with 11 bases identical to TRBD2. The CDR3 is 17 amino acids. Germline V lookup: CDR1 SGDLS, CDR2 YYNGEE. V gave up 10 bases and J gave up 7 bases; unmatched junction bases: 19.

The chain recombines TRBV27 with TRBJ2-2, with D possibly being TRBD1 (6 bases). The germline V and J ends were trimmed by 4 bases and 2 bases, with 14 bases remaining between them. Germline CDR1 is MNHEY and CDR2 is SMNVEV (reference sequence). CDR3 length equals 16 residues. This CDR3 reads CASSSPGTNNTGELFF. DNA of the CDR3: TGTGCCAGCAGTTCTCCCGGGACAAATAACACCGGGGAGCTGTTTTTT.

The chain uses TRBV10-1 and TRBJ2-4; a weak D match, TRBD1 (5 bases). Trimming pared 6 bases from V and 0 bases from J, leaving 12 bases between. This CDR3 region has 15 residues. In germline, CDR1 is WNHNN, CDR2 SYGVQD (reference sequence). The CDR3 loop reads CASSQGLIAKNIQYF. In DNA, the CDR3 is TGCGCCAGCAGCCAGGGCTTAATAGCCAAAAACATTCAGTACTTC.

This clone was counted only a few times. The V and J genes are TRBV4-2 and TRBJ1-1; a weak D match, TRBD1 (5 bases). Germline loops: CDR1 LGHNA, CDR2 YNFKEQ. The CDR3 has 15 amino acids. Trimming took 0 bases from V and 7 from J, leaving 15 bases between them. The CDR3 is CASSQEVRLGDEAFF. DNA for the CDR3: TGTGCCAGCAGCCAAGAGGTTCGGTTAGGGGATGAAGCTTTCTTT.

V and J are TRBV27 and TRBJ2-7; D may be TRBD1 (5 bases). Trimming removed 0 bases at V and 3 bases at J, with 15 bases between. In germline, CDR1 is MNHEY, CDR2 SMNVEV (reference sequence). There are 16 residues in the CDR3. The CDR3: CASSLSIKDTHYEQYF. In nucleotides, the CDR3 is TGTGCCAGCAGTTTATCGATAAAGGACACGCACTACGAGCAGTACTTC.

This clone appeared a single time. The rearrangement uses TRBV4-1 and TRBJ2-3; the D gene is possibly TRBD1 (6 bases). Germline loops: CDR1 MGHRA, CDR2 YSYEKL. V was cut by 0 bases and J by 3 bases, with 13 bases left in between. The CDR3 is 16 amino acids. In nucleotides, the CDR3 is TGCGCCAGCAGCCAAGAATTAGCAGGGGAGACAGATACGCAGTATTTT. Protein sequence: CASSQELAGETDTQYF.

CDR3 residues: CASSQDWGRGGVTEAFF. The CDR3 DNA reads TGTGCCAGCAGCCAAGATTGGGGGCGCGGGGGGGTCACTGAAGCTTTCTTT. V and J are TRBV14 and TRBJ1-1; the D gene is possibly TRBD1 (6 bases). The V gene's germline CDR1 is SGHDN and CDR2 FVKESK. CDR3 length: 17 residues. V lost 0 bases, J lost 4 bases, and 18 bases lay in between.

V is TRBV15 and J is TRBJ2-4; D may be TRBD1 (7 bases). The CDR3 is made up of 15 amino acids. Trimming cost V 3 bases and J 8 bases, with 17 bases left between them. The germline gives CDR1 LNHNV, CDR2 YYDKDF (reference sequence). Here the CDR3 DNA reads TGTGCCACCAGCAGGGGGTCAGGGGGGTTAGACATTCAGTACTTC. It translates to CATSRGSGGLDIQYF.